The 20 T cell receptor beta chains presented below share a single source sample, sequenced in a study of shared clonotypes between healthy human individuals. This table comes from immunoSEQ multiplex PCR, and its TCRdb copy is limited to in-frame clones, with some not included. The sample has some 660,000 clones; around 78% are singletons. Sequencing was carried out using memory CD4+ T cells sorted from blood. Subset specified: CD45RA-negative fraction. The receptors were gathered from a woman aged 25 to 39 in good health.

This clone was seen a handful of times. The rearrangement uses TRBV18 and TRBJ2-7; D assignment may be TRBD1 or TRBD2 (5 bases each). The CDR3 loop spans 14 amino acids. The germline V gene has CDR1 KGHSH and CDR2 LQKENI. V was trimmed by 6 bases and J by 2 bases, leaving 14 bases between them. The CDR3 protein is CASSLGTEAYEQYF. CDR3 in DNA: TGTGCCAGCTCTCTCGGGACCGAAGCCTACGAGCAGTACTTC.

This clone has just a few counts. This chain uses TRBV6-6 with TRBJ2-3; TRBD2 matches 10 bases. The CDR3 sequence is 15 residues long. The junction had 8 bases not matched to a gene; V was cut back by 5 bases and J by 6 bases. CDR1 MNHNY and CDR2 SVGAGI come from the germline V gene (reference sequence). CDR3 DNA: TGTGCCAGCAGTGATTTAGCGGGAGGCGGGGATACGCAGTATTTT. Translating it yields CASSDLAGGGDTQYF.

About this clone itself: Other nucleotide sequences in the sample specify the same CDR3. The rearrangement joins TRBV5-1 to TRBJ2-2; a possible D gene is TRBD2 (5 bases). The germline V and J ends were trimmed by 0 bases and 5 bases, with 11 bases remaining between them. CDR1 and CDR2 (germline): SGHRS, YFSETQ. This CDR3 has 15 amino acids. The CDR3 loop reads CASSLVSGGTGELFF. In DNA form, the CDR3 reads TGCGCCAGCAGCTTGGTGTCAGGAGGAACCGGGGAGCTGTTTTTT.

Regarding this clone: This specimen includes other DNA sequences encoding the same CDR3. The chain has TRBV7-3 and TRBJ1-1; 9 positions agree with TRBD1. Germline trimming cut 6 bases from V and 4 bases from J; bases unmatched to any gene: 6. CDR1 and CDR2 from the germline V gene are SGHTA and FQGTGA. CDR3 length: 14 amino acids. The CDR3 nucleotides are TGTGCCAGCAGTTTACAGGGGGCGACCACTGAAGCTTTCTTT. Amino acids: CASSLQGATTEAFF.

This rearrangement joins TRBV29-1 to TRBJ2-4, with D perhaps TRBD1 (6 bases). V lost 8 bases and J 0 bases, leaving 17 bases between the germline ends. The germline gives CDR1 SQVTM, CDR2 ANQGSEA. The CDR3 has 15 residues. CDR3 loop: CSTKVGAGAKNIQYF. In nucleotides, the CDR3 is TGCAGCACCAAAGTGGGGGCAGGAGCCAAAAACATTCAGTACTTC.

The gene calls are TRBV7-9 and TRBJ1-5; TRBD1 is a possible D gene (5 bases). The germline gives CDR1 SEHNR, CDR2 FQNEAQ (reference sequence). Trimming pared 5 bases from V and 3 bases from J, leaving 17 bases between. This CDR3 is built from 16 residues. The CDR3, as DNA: TGTGCCAGCAGCCCCACCCCGGGGCTCTCCAATCAGCCCCAGCATTTT. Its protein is CASSPTPGLSNQPQHF.

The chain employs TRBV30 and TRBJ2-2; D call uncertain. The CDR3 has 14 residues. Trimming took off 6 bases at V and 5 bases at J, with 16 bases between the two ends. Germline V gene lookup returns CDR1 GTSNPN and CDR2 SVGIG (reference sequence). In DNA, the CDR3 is TGTGCCTGCCAAATGGGGTCACAAACCGGGGAGCTGTTTTTT. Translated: CACQMGSQTGELFF.

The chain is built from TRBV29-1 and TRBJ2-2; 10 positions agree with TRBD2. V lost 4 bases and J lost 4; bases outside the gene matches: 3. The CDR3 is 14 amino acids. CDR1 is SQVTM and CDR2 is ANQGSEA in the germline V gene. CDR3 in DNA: TGCAGCGTTGCGTTAGCGGGAGGCACCGGGGAGCTGTTTTTT. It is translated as CSVALAGGTGELFF.

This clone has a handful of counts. CDR3 sequence: CASSTLAGASYEQYF. As DNA, the CDR3 is TGTGCCAGCAGTACCCTAGCGGGAGCGTCCTACGAGCAGTACTTC. The chain has TRBV28 and TRBJ2-7; the match to TRBD2 covers 10 bases. V trimming: 5 bases; J trimming: 1 base; junction bases outside the gene matches: 5. The germline gives CDR1 MDHEN, CDR2 SYDVKM. This CDR3 has 15 amino acids.

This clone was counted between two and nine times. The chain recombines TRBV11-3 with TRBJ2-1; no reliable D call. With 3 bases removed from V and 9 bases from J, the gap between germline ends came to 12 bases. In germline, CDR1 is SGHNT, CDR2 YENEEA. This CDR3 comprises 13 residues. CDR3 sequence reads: CASSFPFSSEQFF. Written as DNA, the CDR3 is TGTGCCAGCAGCTTCCCCTTTTCAAGTGAGCAGTTCTTC.

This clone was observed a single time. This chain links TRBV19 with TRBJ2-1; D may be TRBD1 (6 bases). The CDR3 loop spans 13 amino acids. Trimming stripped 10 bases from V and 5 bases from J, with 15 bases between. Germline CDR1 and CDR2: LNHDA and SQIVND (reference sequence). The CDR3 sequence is CATGQMSHNEQFF. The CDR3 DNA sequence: TGTGCCACCGGACAGATGAGCCACAATGAGCAGTTCTTC.

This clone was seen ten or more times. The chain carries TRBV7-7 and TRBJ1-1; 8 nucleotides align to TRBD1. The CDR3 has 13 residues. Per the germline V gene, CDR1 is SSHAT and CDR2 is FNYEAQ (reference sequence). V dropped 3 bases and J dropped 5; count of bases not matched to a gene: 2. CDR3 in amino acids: CASSLTGDTEAFF. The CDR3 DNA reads TGTGCCAGCAGCTTGACAGGGGATACTGAAGCTTTCTTT.

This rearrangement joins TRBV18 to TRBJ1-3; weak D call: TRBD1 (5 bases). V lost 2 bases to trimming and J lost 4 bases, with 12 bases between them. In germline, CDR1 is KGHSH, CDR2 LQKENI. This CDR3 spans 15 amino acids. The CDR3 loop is CASSPVVQAGNTIYF. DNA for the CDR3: TGTGCCAGCTCACCAGTGGTACAGGCCGGAAACACCATATATTTT.

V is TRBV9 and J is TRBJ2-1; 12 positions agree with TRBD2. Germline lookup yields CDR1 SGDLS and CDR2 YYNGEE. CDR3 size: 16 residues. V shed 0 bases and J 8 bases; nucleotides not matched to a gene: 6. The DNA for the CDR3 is TGTGCCAGCAGCGTAGGCTCTAGCGGGAGGGGAGATGAGCAGTTCTTC. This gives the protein CASSVGSSGRGDEQFF.

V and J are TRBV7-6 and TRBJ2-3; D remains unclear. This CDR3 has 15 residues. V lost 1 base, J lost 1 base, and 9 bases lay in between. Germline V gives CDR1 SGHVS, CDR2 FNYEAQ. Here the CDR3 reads CASSLGGQGTDTQYF. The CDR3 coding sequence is TGTGCCAGCAGCTTAGGCGGCCAGGGCACAGATACGCAGTATTTT.

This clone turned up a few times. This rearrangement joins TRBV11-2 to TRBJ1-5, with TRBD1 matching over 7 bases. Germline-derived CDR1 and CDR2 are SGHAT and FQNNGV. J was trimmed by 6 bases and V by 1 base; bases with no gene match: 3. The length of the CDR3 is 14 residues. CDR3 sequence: CASSLGQGAQPQHF. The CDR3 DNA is TGTGCCAGCAGCTTAGGACAGGGTGCTCAGCCCCAGCATTTT. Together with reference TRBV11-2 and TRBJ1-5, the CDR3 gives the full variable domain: EAGVAQSPRYKIIEKRQSVAFWCNPISGHATLYWYQQILGQGPKLLIQFQNNGVVDDSQLPKDRFSAERLKGVDSTLKIQPAKLEDSAVYLCASSLGQGAQPQHFGDGTRLSIL.

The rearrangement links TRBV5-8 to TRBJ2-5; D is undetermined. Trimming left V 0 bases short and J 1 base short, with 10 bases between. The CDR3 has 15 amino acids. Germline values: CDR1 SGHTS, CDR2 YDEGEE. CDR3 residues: CASSLGRKIQETQYF. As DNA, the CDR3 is TGTGCCAGCAGCTTGGGGAGAAAAATCCAAGAGACCCAGTACTTC.

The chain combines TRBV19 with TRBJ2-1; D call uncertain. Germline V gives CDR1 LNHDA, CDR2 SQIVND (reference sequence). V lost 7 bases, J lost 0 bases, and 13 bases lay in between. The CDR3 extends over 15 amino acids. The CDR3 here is CASKVGFSSYNEQFF. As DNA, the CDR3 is TGTGCCAGTAAAGTCGGTTTCAGCTCCTACAATGAGCAGTTCTTC.

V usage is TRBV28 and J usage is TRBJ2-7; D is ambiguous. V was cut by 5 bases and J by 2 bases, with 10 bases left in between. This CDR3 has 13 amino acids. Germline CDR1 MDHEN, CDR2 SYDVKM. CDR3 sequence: CASSPYGPYEQYF. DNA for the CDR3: TGTGCCAGCAGTCCCTATGGACCCTACGAGCAGTACTTC.

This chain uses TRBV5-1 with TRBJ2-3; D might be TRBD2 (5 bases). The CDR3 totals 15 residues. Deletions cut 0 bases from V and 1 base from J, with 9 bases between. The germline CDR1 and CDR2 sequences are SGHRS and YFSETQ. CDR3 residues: CASSLGVGGTDTQYF. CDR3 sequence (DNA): TGCGCCAGCAGCTTGGGAGTCGGGGGCACAGATACGCAGTATTTT.